This TCR beta chain is drawn from a study of blood T cell repertoires in COVID-19. Study-wide background: T cells, B-cell-depleted T cells, or PBMCs provided the cDNA or gDNA that served as material.

Original analysis: From reference gene primer amplification, estimates of nucleated cell counts were derived. Here immunoSEQ multiplex PCR was the method, and the copy in TCRdb shows in-frame clones only, minus some. V and J calls and clone size follow that table, whereas D and trimming were derived from the DNA. The sample lists roughly 300,000 clones; about four fifths were seen once. This receptor was identified in a woman aged 45-59 years who had recovered from COVID-19. Sequenced: peripheral blood.

As DNA, the CDR3 is TGTGCCAGCAGCTTGGGTCACTACTCCTACGAGCAGTACTTC. As protein: CASSLGHYSYEQYF. The chain combines TRBV7-2 with TRBJ2-7; D remains ambiguous. This CDR3 has 14 amino acids. Germline assignment: CDR1 SGHTA and CDR2 FQGNSA. The ends were cut back, 3 bases at V and 0 bases at J, with 9 bases in the middle.